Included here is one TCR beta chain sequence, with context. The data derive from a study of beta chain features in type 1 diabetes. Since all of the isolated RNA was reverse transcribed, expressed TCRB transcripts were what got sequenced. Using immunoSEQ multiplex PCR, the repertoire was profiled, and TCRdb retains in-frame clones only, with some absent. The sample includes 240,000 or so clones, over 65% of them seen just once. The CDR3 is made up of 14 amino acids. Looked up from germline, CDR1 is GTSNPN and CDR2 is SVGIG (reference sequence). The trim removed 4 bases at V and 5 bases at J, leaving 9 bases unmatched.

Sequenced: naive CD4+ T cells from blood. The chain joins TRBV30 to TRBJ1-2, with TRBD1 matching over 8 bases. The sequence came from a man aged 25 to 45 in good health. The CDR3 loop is CAWMDRDGWYGYTF. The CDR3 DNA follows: TGTGCCTGGATGGACAGGGACGGTTGGTATGGCTACACCTTC.